One sample yielded the 13 T cell receptor beta chains listed below, sequenced in a study of identical twins. TCRdb itself ran the 5' RACE reads through MiXCR, one entry per CDR3 protein. The repertoire has approximately 690,000 distinct CDR3 sequences, around 5.7% of them found once; the top ten carry 1.5% to 2%. The specimen was naive T cells sorted from blood. The receptors stem from a young man in good health.

There are many counts of this clonotype. This chain connects TRBV5-1 to TRBJ1-1; 8 positions match TRBD1. Germline CDR1 reads SGHRS; CDR2 reads YFSETQ. The CDR3 consists of 14 residues. Trimming took 3 bases from V and 4 from J; bases not matched to a gene: 5. CDR3 sequence (DNA): TGCGCCAGCAGCTGGACCACAGGGGGCACTGAAGCTTTCTTT. The encoded protein is CASSWTTGGTEAFF. Using reference TRBV5-1 and TRBJ1-1 for the parts outside the CDR3, the full variable domain is KAGVTQTPRYLIKTRGQQVTLSCSPISGHRSVSWYQQTPGQGLQFLFEYFSETQRNKGNFPGRFSGRQFSNSRSEMNVSTLELGDSALYLCASSWTTGGTEAFFGQGTRLTVV.

The table lists this clonotype with a few counts. The chain employs TRBV12-3 or TRBV12-4 and TRBJ2-5; a possible D gene is TRBD2 (6 bases). The CDR3 sequence is 12 residues long. Trimming pared 7 bases from V and 6 bases from J, leaving 12 bases between. The chain's CDR3 is CASTSGEQTQYF. DNA of the CDR3: TGTGCCAGCACCTCGGGGGAACAGACCCAGTACTTC.

This clonotype was seen a few times. This chain joins TRBV12-3 or TRBV12-4 and TRBJ2-5, with D possibly being TRBD2 (5 bases). The V end was cut by 7 bases, the J end by 1 base, with 19 bases between. This CDR3 region has 16 residues. The CDR3 sequence is CASKARAGPAQETQYF. The DNA for the CDR3 is TGTGCCAGCAAGGCCCGTGCGGGCCCGGCCCAAGAGACCCAGTACTTC.

This clonotype was seen a handful of times. The CDR3 bases are TGTGCCAGCAGCCCCCCTCTCGGGACCACAGCGGCCCAGTACTTC. Protein: CASSPPLGTTAAQYF. The J gene is TRBJ2-5, the V gene TRBV11-2, with D tentatively TRBD1 or TRBD2 (5 bases each). Trimming stripped 5 bases from V and 9 bases from J, with 22 bases between. Germline CDR1 reads SGHAT; CDR2 reads FQNNGV. The CDR3 loop spans 15 amino acids.

This clonotype showed up many times. The chain's CDR3 is CASSLGPKNEQFF. CDR3 DNA sequence: TGTGCCAGCAGCTTGGGTCCGAAGAATGAGCAGTTCTTC. The chain recombines TRBV5-6 with TRBJ2-1; D remains ambiguous. The CDR3 runs to 13 residues. Per germline, CDR1 SGHDT and CDR2 YYEEEE. V lost 0 bases and J 7 bases, leaving 8 bases between the germline ends.

This clonotype occurred many times. V is TRBV24-1 and J is TRBJ2-1; 9 nucleotides align to TRBD2. Germline values: CDR1 KGHDR, CDR2 SFDVKD. The trim removed 4 bases at V and 2 bases at J, leaving 5 bases unmatched. The CDR3 consists of 16 residues. The CDR3 region is CATSEFSGRPYNEQFF. CDR3 bases: TGTGCCACCAGTGAATTTAGCGGGAGACCCTACAATGAGCAGTTCTTC.

This clonotype was seen ten or more times. The V gene is TRBV20-1, the J gene TRBJ2-2, with 7 bases that match TRBD2. J was trimmed by 1 base and V by 3 bases; bases with no gene match: 5. The germline V gene encodes CDR1 DFQATT and CDR2 SNEGSKA (reference sequence). This CDR3 spans 15 amino acids. CDR3 residues: CSASRREWNTGELFF. CDR3 bases: TGCAGTGCTAGTCGGCGGGAGTGGAACACCGGGGAGCTGTTTTTT.

Ten or more counts support this clonotype. The V and J genes are TRBV12-3 or TRBV12-4 and TRBJ2-7; 9 nucleotides agree with TRBD1. CDR3 length: 17 amino acids. Trimming took 3 bases from V and 0 from J; bases not matched to a gene: 9. CDR3 nucleotides: TGTGCCAGCAGTTTCGGGACAGGGAATGGTGGCTCCTACGAGCAGTACTTC. It is translated as CASSFGTGNGGSYEQYF.

This clonotype was counted a few times. V is TRBV5-1 and J is TRBJ2-1; TRBD2 matches at 7 bases. CDR1 is SGHRS, CDR2 YFSETQ, per germline. The CDR3 length is 12 residues. V was pared by 9 bases and J by 5 bases, with 5 bases of the junction left unmatched. The CDR3 sequence: CATRAGHNEQFF. The CDR3 region has the DNA TGCGCCACAAGAGCGGGACACAATGAGCAGTTCTTC.

At least ten counts were recorded for this clonotype. V gene TRBV10-3 combines with J gene TRBJ2-7, with D unclear. Germline CDR1 is ENHRY and CDR2 is SYGVKD. The CDR3 runs 13 residues. Trimming removed 0 bases at V and 4 bases at J, with 7 bases between. The CDR3 sequence is CAISESGYYEQYV. The CDR3 coding sequence is TGTGCCATCAGTGAGTCTGGGTATTACGAGCAGTACGTC.

This clonotype has a count of ten or more. Compared with germline, one end of the junction differs, possibly owing to a read error. V and J are TRBV5-1 and TRBJ2-3; 7 nucleotides agree with TRBD2. CDR3 length: 14 amino acids. Germline V gene data show CDR1 as SGHRS and CDR2 as YFSETQ. CDR3 sequence (DNA): TGTGCCAGCAGCTTAGCGGGCTTCACAGATACGCAGTATTTT. It encodes CASSLAGFTDTQYF.

Comments on this clonotype: A much larger clone lies a single base off, so this may be a read error. The rearrangement joins TRBV20-1 to TRBJ1-2; D unclear. This CDR3 is 9 amino acids long. Germline CDR1 and CDR2: DFQATT and SNEGSKA (reference sequence). The V gene lost 3 bases and the J gene lost 7 bases, with 3 bases spanning the gap. The CDR3 nucleotides read TGCAGTGCTAGTGGTGGCTACACCTTC. Encoded protein: CSASGGYTF.

This clonotype came up a few times. The rearrangement links TRBV20-1 to TRBJ2-3; D possibly corresponds to TRBD1 (6 bases). V was trimmed by 1 base and J by 10 bases, leaving 15 bases between them. Looked up from germline, CDR1 is DFQATT and CDR2 is SNEGSKA (reference sequence). The CDR3 totals 13 residues. In nucleotides, the CDR3 is TGCAGTGCTAGAGTCGAGGTAACAGGGTCGCAGTATTTT. This translates into CSARVEVTGSQYF.